This T cell receptor beta chain was recovered during a study of control samples from healthy donors and cancer patients. Per germline, CDR1 ENHRY and CDR2 SYGVKD. The CDR3 extends over 14 amino acids. J was trimmed by 5 bases and V by 0 bases; bases with no gene match: 3. Libraries were prepared by immunoSEQ multiplex PCR; TCRdb keeps only in-frame clonotypes and omits some of them. The table includes some 79,000 clones, approximately 94% detected once. The rearrangement joins TRBV10-3 to TRBJ1-2; TRBD1 aligns across 7 bases. The receptor's source is a woman in her thirties or forties with lung cancer. The sequencing input was PBMCs. CDR3 protein: CAISESRDSYGYTF. In nucleotides, the CDR3 is TGTGCCATCAGTGAGTCGAGGGACAGTTATGGCTACACCTTC.